The 7 T cell receptor beta chains in this list originate from one sample, sequenced in a study of OX40 agonist ivuxolimab in advanced cancers. TCRdb's table, derived via immunoSEQ multiplex PCR, lists solely in-frame clones and lacks some. The table includes around 60,000 clones, about four fifths detected once. The sample in question was CD4+ or CD8+ T cells sorted from blood, obtained in a trial of the OX40 agonist ivuxolimab. The receptors were gathered from an adult with an advanced solid tumor such as melanoma, head and neck, liver or kidney cancer.

The chain combines TRBV7-2 with TRBJ1-2; 9 bases fit TRBD1. The germline V gene has CDR1 SGHTA and CDR2 FQGNSA. The CDR3 runs 14 residues. V was pared by 0 bases and J by 8 bases, with 4 bases of the junction left unmatched. This CDR3 reads CASSLAYRGQGYTF. The CDR3 region has the DNA TGTGCCAGCAGCTTAGCATACAGGGGGCAAGGCTACACCTTC.

The chain uses TRBV27 and TRBJ2-7; 8 positions agree with TRBD1. J was trimmed by 4 bases and V by 5 bases; bases with no gene match: 7. Germline V lookup: CDR1 MNHEY, CDR2 SMNVEV (reference sequence). The CDR3 contains 14 residues. In DNA, the CDR3 is TGTGCCAGCAGTACCTTGACAGGGGCGTACGAGCAGTACTTC. Translated: CASSTLTGAYEQYF.

V is TRBV19 and J is TRBJ1-3, with D unresolved. This CDR3 is 14 amino acids long. V dropped 8 bases and J dropped 4 bases, with 15 bases sitting between them. Germline-derived CDR1 and CDR2 are LNHDA and SQIVND (reference sequence). The CDR3 region has the DNA TGTGCCAGTGCGACTACACTGTACGGAAACACCATATATTTT. Amino acid sequence: CASATTLYGNTIYF.

The chain uses TRBV7-6 and TRBJ2-1, with 14 bases matching TRBD2. V shed 4 bases and J 9 bases; nucleotides not matched to a gene: 11. CDR3 length: 17 amino acids. Germline V lookup: CDR1 SGHVS, CDR2 FNYEAQ. CDR3 sequence reads: CASSSPVGLAGEREQFF. The CDR3 DNA sequence: TGTGCCAGCAGCTCCCCTGTGGGACTAGCGGGAGAGCGTGAGCAGTTCTTC.

The V and J genes are TRBV5-4 and TRBJ2-1, with a possible D match to TRBD2 (5 bases). Germline values: CDR1 SGHNT, CDR2 YYREEE (reference sequence). The CDR3 has 13 residues. V shed 7 bases and J shed 2 bases, with 10 bases lying between them. CDR3 protein: CASEEATYNEQFF. CDR3 sequence (DNA): TGTGCCAGCGAGGAGGCAACCTACAATGAGCAGTTCTTC.

This sequence joins TRBV7-3 and TRBJ2-7; 7 bases are shared with TRBD1. The germline CDR1 and CDR2 sequences are SGHTA and FQGTGA. After removal of 3 bases from V and 5 bases from J, the junction contained 4 bases not matched to a gene. The CDR3 runs to 13 residues. The CDR3 sequence: CASSLTGLDEQYF. As DNA, the CDR3 is TGTGCCAGCAGCTTGACAGGGCTGGACGAGCAGTACTTC.

The rearrangement links TRBV5-1 to TRBJ2-2; 7 nucleotides line up with TRBD1. This CDR3 comprises 15 residues. The germline V gene encodes CDR1 SGHRS and CDR2 YFSETQ. V lost 4 bases and J lost 6; bases outside the gene matches: 9. In DNA form, the CDR3 reads TGCGCCAGCAGCACGACCGGGACAGCTGCCGGGGAGCTGTTTTTT. This encodes CASSTTGTAAGELFF.